These 21 T cell receptor beta chains came from one sample sequenced in a study of graft-versus-host responses after intestinal transplantation. Assay used: immunoSEQ multiplex PCR; TCRdb lists only in-frame clones, some missing. Counted here are 12,000 to 15,000 clones, approximately 30% occurring once; the ten biggest clones make up more than 5.5%. The sequencing used alloreactive CD4+ T cells from a mixed lymphocyte reaction culture, collected before intestinal transplant. Specified subset: CFSE-low proliferating T cells sorted from roughly six-day pre-transplant mixed lymphocyte reaction (GvH or HvG direction). The receptors originated from a human patient who received an intestinal transplant.

This clone qualifies as medium-sized. The same CDR3 arises from other DNA sequences in this sample as well. V gene TRBV10-3 combines with J gene TRBJ1-2; possible D gene TRBD1, 6 bases. V was clipped by 4 bases and J by 2 bases, with 8 bases between them. Germline CDR1 reads ENHRY; CDR2 reads SYGVKD. This CDR3 has 13 amino acids. Here the CDR3 reads CAISVQGNYGYTF. DNA of the CDR3: TGTGCCATCAGTGTCCAGGGGAACTATGGCTACACCTTC.

This clone was picked up a small number of times. The V and J genes are TRBV28 and TRBJ2-1; D might be TRBD1 or TRBD2, each matching 6 bases. V gave up 6 bases and J gave up 5 bases, with 17 bases separating them. This CDR3 spans 15 amino acids. In germline, CDR1 is MDHEN, CDR2 SYDVKM. The CDR3 coding sequence is TGTGCCAGCAGAATAGGGGGGACTCGCCACAATGAGCAGTTCTTC. It translates to CASRIGGTRHNEQFF.

The genes are TRBV9 and TRBJ2-7, with TRBD2 matching 9 bases. This CDR3 is built from 15 residues. The V and J ends lost 0 bases and 2 bases, in that order; junction bases with no gene match: 3. Germline V gene sequence: CDR1 SGDLS, CDR2 YYNGEE. Here the CDR3 DNA reads TGTGCCAGCAGCGTAGGACTAGCGGATACCTACGAGCAGTACTTC. Its protein is CASSVGLADTYEQYF.

In this sample, this clone turned up a few times. The gene calls are TRBV4-1 and TRBJ1-2; 9 nucleotides match TRBD1. V gave up 1 base and J gave up 3 bases; unmatched junction bases: 3. The germline V gene encodes CDR1 MGHRA and CDR2 YSYEKL. The CDR3 is 15 amino acids. CDR3 residues: CASSQVRDRDYGYTF. CDR3 nucleotides: TGCGCCAGCAGCCAAGTTCGGGACAGGGACTATGGCTACACCTTC.

The chain employs TRBV9 and TRBJ2-3; D unresolved. Trimming left V 0 bases short and J 2 bases short, with 10 bases between. This CDR3 is 15 amino acids long. Germline values: CDR1 SGDLS, CDR2 YYNGEE. CDR3 sequence: CASSVDGRYTDTQYF. The CDR3 nucleotides read TGTGCCAGCAGCGTAGATGGCCGATACACAGATACGCAGTATTTT.

This clone turned up a few times. The chain combines TRBV11-2 with TRBJ2-3, with a possible D match to TRBD2 (6 bases). Germline CDR1 and CDR2: SGHAT and FQNNGV. This CDR3 is built from 12 residues. Trimming cost V 1 base and J 9 bases, with 8 bases left between them. In DNA form, the CDR3 reads TGTGCCAGCAGCTTAGCTAGCGCGACGCAGTATTTT. Its translation is CASSLASATQYF.

This clone was picked up a small number of times. The chain recombines TRBV2 with TRBJ1-1, with 7 bases fitting TRBD1. The CDR3 has 15 amino acids. The V gene's germline CDR1 is SNHLY and CDR2 FYNNEI. The junction had 11 bases not matched to a gene; V was cut back by 6 bases and J by 4 bases. The CDR3 spells CASSKGGGLVTEAFF. DNA of the CDR3: TGTGCCAGCAGCAAAGGAGGGGGCTTGGTCACTGAAGCTTTCTTT.

This clone was counted only a few times. The chain is built from TRBV10-3 and TRBJ2-7, with no clear D. Germline CDR1 ENHRY, CDR2 SYGVKD. There are 15 residues in the CDR3. Trimming pared 0 bases from V and 5 bases from J, leaving 14 bases between. CDR3 sequence: CAISESTKVWDEQYF. The CDR3 DNA sequence: TGTGCCATCAGTGAGTCAACTAAAGTATGGGACGAGCAGTACTTC.

The gene calls are TRBV6-1 and TRBJ1-2; D is unclear. CDR1 is MNHNS, CDR2 SASEGT, per germline. The V end lost 6 bases, the J end lost 7 bases, and 15 bases lay between the germline ends. The CDR3 length is 13 residues. In nucleotides, the CDR3 is TGTGCCAGCAGCTCTGGGCCGGCTCTTGGCTACACCTTC. Translated: CASSSGPALGYTF.

The gene calls are TRBV6-5 and TRBJ2-7, with 10 bases matching TRBD2. This CDR3 region has 14 residues. V was clipped by 4 bases and J by 4 bases; unmatched bases: 4. The germline CDR1 and CDR2 sequences are MNHEY and SVGAGI. The CDR3 coding sequence is TGTGCCAGCAGTTCAATAGCGGGAGGATACGAGCAGTACTTC. It encodes CASSSIAGGYEQYF.

This clone appeared once. The chain recombines TRBV27 with TRBJ1-2; D call uncertain. The ends were cut back, 0 bases at V and 7 bases at J, with 12 bases in the middle. The CDR3 length is 14 residues. CDR1 MNHEY and CDR2 SMNVEV come from the germline V gene (reference sequence). In DNA form, the CDR3 reads TGTGCCAGCAGTTTATCCTCGGTCGGGAGTGGCTACACCTTC. It specifies CASSLSSVGSGYTF.

The chain recombines TRBV6-5 with TRBJ1-3, with TRBD1 as a possible D gene (5 bases). The germline V and J ends were trimmed by 8 bases and 0 bases, with 14 bases remaining between them. This CDR3 is 15 amino acids long. Germline CDR1 and CDR2: MNHEY and SVGAGI. The CDR3 region is CASGSTGNSGNTIYF. The DNA for the CDR3 is TGTGCCAGCGGATCTACAGGAAACTCTGGAAACACCATATATTTT.

The rearrangement joins TRBV7-2 to TRBJ2-1; 7 nucleotides align to TRBD1. The CDR3 sequence is 15 residues long. Per germline, CDR1 SGHTA and CDR2 FQGNSA. Trimming removed 1 base from V and 2 bases from J; junction bases left unmatched: 2. The CDR3 bases are TGTGCCAGCAGCTTAGACAGGGGAACCTACAATGAGCAGTTCTTC. Amino acids: CASSLDRGTYNEQFF.

This chain uses TRBV6-5 with TRBJ2-1, with 9 bases fitting TRBD2. The V and J ends lost 2 bases and 3 bases, in that order; junction bases with no gene match: 5. The CDR3 has 16 amino acids. From germline, CDR1 is MNHEY and CDR2 SVGAGI. CDR3 nucleotide sequence: TGTGCCAGCAGTTACCGGCGGGAGGGATACTACAATGAGCAGTTCTTC. As protein: CASSYRREGYYNEQFF.

This clone occurred once. This chain connects TRBV11-2 to TRBJ2-3; the match to TRBD2 covers 13 bases. The CDR3 is made up of 16 amino acids. The V gene's germline CDR1 is SGHAT and CDR2 FQNNGV. Trimming cost V 6 bases and J 0 bases; bases outside gene matches: 3. The CDR3 loop is CASRGTSGISTDTQYF. CDR3 in DNA: TGTGCCAGCAGGGGGACTAGCGGGATCAGCACAGATACGCAGTATTTT. The variable domain in full, completed from reference TRBV11-2 and TRBJ2-3, reads EAGVAQSPRYKIIEKRQSVAFWCNPISGHATLYWYQQILGQGPKLLIQFQNNGVVDDSQLPKDRFSAERLKGVDSTLKIQPAKLEDSAVYLCASRGTSGISTDTQYFGPGTRLTVL.

This clone is medium-sized. The V gene is TRBV18, the J gene TRBJ1-4; D is perhaps TRBD1 (6 bases). Per germline, CDR1 KGHSH and CDR2 LQKENI. V lost 4 bases, J lost 2 bases, and 14 bases lay in between. The CDR3 loop spans 16 amino acids. CDR3: CASSLQQGATNEKLFF. CDR3 DNA sequence: TGTGCCAGCTCACTCCAACAGGGAGCCACTAATGAAAAACTGTTTTTT.

This clone was observed a handful of times. This chain connects TRBV5-4 to TRBJ2-5; 9 bases map to TRBD2. Germline lookup yields CDR1 SGHNT and CDR2 YYREEE (reference sequence). After removal of 0 bases from V and 2 bases from J, the junction contained 2 bases not matched to a gene. CDR3 size: 15 residues. Here the CDR3 DNA reads TGTGCCAGCAGCTTGGGGCTAGCGGGGCAAGAGACCCAGTACTTC. Amino acid sequence: CASSLGLAGQETQYF.

This rearrangement joins TRBV6-1 to TRBJ2-1; TRBD2 matches at 11 bases. Germline V gene lookup returns CDR1 MNHNS and CDR2 SASEGT. Trimming took 7 bases from V and 3 from J; bases not matched to a gene: 5. This CDR3 is built from 15 residues. CDR3 region: CASTRTSGSYNEQFF. CDR3 nucleotide sequence: TGTGCCAGCACCCGTACTAGCGGGAGCTACAATGAGCAGTTCTTC.

This clone was counted between two and nine times. The rearrangement uses TRBV28 and TRBJ2-1, with D possibly being TRBD2 (6 bases). Germline-derived CDR1 and CDR2 are MDHEN and SYDVKM. The CDR3 length is 14 residues. Trimming removed 8 bases at V and 4 bases at J, with 15 bases between. The CDR3 spells CASFGGFLYNEQFF. Here the CDR3 DNA reads TGTGCCAGCTTTGGAGGGTTCCTTTACAATGAGCAGTTCTTC.

This clone was observed a handful of times. This chain connects TRBV29-1 to TRBJ2-3; TRBD1 agrees at 7 bases. The CDR3 runs to 13 residues. V lost 7 bases and J lost 0; bases outside the gene matches: 4. Germline V gene lookup returns CDR1 SQVTM and CDR2 ANQGSEA. CDR3 sequence: CSADRESTDTQYF. DNA of the CDR3: TGCAGCGCCGACAGGGAGAGCACAGATACGCAGTATTTT.

The chain is built from TRBV6-5 and TRBJ1-5, with 8 bases that match TRBD1. The CDR3 runs 14 residues. Germline CDR1 and CDR2: MNHEY and SVGAGI. After removal of 7 bases from V and 4 bases from J, the junction contained 6 bases not matched to a gene. The CDR3 DNA sequence: TGTGCCAGCAAGGACAGGGTAGGGAATCAGCCCCAGCATTTT. This sequence encodes CASKDRVGNQPQHF.